This entry describes one T cell receptor (beta chain). What it recognizes is unknown. Only CD45RO-negative cells positively selected for CCR7 counted as naive CD8 cells, so terminally differentiated effector memory CD45RA+ cells were excluded. Donors were healthy HIV-negative adults without recent acute infections or vaccinations. The sample comes from a study of shared clonotypes between healthy human individuals. General study points: Though the depth was large, rarefaction showed that sorted-subset sequencing was incomplete. Blood alone was sampled, and tissue repertoires likely differ.

Generated by immunoSEQ multiplex PCR, the TCRdb table keeps only in-frame clones and is missing some. The sample holds roughly 2,000,000 clones, over 85% seen once. The junction had 7 bases not matched to a gene; V was cut back by 2 bases and J by 7 bases. This CDR3 comprises 14 residues. Per the germline V gene, CDR1 is MGHDK and CDR2 is SYGVNS. The chain is built from TRBV25-1 and TRBJ1-2, with 7 positions matching TRBD1. This TCR came from a young man in good health. Some clones in this sample may be carry-over from other donors' samples. The sample comprised naive CD8+ T cells from PBMCs. CDR3 in amino acids: CASSERGQLGGYTF. As DNA, the CDR3 is TGTGCCAGCAGTGAAAGGGGACAGCTGGGTGGCTACACCTTC.